Shown below are 14 T cell receptor beta chains from a single sample sequenced in a study of blood T cells in healthy people across ages (dated by TCRdb to between 2015 and 2017). To prepare the library, 5' RACE was applied. The run used an Illumina HiSeq 2500. A second PCR of about 6 to 12 cycles was performed with a sample-barcoded 5' primer and a J-beta primer mix. Starting from the raw public reads, TCRdb applied fastp trimming at Q25, assembled clones with MiXCR and retained in-frame beta chains. Every distinct CDR3 protein forms one entry, paired with its most common genes and DNA. The sample table holds 1.5 million to 2 million distinct CDR3 sequences, of which around half were seen once. Approximately 2% of the sample is held by the ten biggest clonotypes. Sequenced sample: blood. These receptor sequences come from a middle-aged woman in good health.

V is TRBV7-9 and J is TRBJ1-1; possibly TRBD1 for D (6 bases). The V end lost 7 bases, the J end lost 0 bases, and 15 bases lay between the germline ends. In germline, CDR1 is SEHNR, CDR2 FQNEAQ (reference sequence). The CDR3 consists of 15 residues. The CDR3 bases are TGTGCCAGCACCTTTCAATCAGGGGTGAACACTGAAGCTTTCTTT. It yields the protein CASTFQSGVNTEAFF.

This clonotype has just a few counts. CDR3 DNA sequence: TGCAGTGCACCCTTCGGAGTGAGAGATACGCAGTATTTT. Amino acids: CSAPFGVRDTQYF. V usage is TRBV20-1 and J usage is TRBJ2-3; D remains ambiguous. CDR1 and CDR2 (germline): DFQATT, SNEGSKA (reference sequence). Deletions cut 6 bases from V and 5 bases from J, with 15 bases between. This CDR3 has 13 amino acids.

The chain links TRBV6-5 to TRBJ2-7, with D unclear. The germline V gene has CDR1 MNHEY and CDR2 SVGAGI. This CDR3 has 15 amino acids. V shed 0 bases and J shed 3 bases, with 12 bases lying between them. The CDR3 spells CASSYSRMGRYEQYF. In nucleotides, the CDR3 is TGTGCCAGCAGTTACTCACGGATGGGTCGCTACGAGCAGTACTTC.

The sample holds a few counts of this clonotype. The chain is built from TRBV7-8 and TRBJ2-3; 7 bases map to TRBD2. The CDR3 runs 16 residues. V was pared by 4 bases and J by 2 bases, with 9 bases of the junction left unmatched. Per germline, CDR1 SGHVS and CDR2 FQNEAQ. CDR3 sequence reads: CASSSLGLVDTDTQYF. The CDR3 bases are TGTGCCAGCAGCTCGCTAGGACTAGTAGACACAGATACGCAGTATTTT.

This clonotype was detected many times. One end of the junction does not line up with germline, which may come from a read error. The chain carries TRBV4-1 and TRBJ2-7, with TRBD1 as a possible D gene (6 bases). CDR1 is MGHRA and CDR2 is YSYEKL in the germline V gene. The CDR3 spans 14 residues. The CDR3 here is CASSQVQGSYEQYF. CDR3 DNA sequence: TGTGCCAGCAGCCAAGTCCAGGGGTCCTACGAGCAGTACTTC.

The chain couples TRBV20-1 to TRBJ1-1, with a possible D match to TRBD1 (5 bases). Trimming took off 0 bases at V and 5 bases at J, with 19 bases between the two ends. This CDR3 has 16 amino acids. The germline V gene encodes CDR1 DFQATT and CDR2 SNEGSKA (reference sequence). The DNA of the CDR3 is TGCAGTGCTAGAGATCGTCAGGGTAGCTATCGGACTGAAGCTTTCTTT. As protein: CSARDRQGSYRTEAFF.

This sequence joins TRBV6-4 and TRBJ2-6; 7 bases map to TRBD2. CDR1 MRHNA and CDR2 SNTAGT come from the germline V gene. This CDR3 is 15 amino acids long. V shed 11 bases, J shed 0 bases, and the junction held 7 bases outside the gene matches. CDR3 in DNA: TGTGCCGGGGGAGGGATGGACTCTGGGGCCAACGTCCTGACTTTC. It codes for CAGGGMDSGANVLTF.

This clonotype has more than one count but fewer than ten. This chain connects TRBV7-2 to TRBJ2-7; D is ambiguous. V gave up 1 base and J gave up 1 base, with 11 bases separating them. Germline V CDR1 and CDR2: SGHTA, FQGNSA. The CDR3 has 15 amino acids. In nucleotides, the CDR3 is TGTGCCAGCAGCTTAGTTCGTGCTGGATCCTACGAGCAGTACTTC. This sequence encodes CASSLVRAGSYEQYF.

This clonotype has only one observation. The rearrangement joins TRBV12-3 or TRBV12-4 to TRBJ1-2; 9 bases fit TRBD1. Trimming took 6 bases from V and 10 from J; bases not matched to a gene: 9. CDR3 length equals 13 residues. The CDR3: CASSWGQGRDYTF. The CDR3 bases are TGTGCCAGCAGCTGGGGACAGGGCCGTGACTACACCTTC.

V and J are TRBV7-8 and TRBJ2-3; TRBD2 aligns across 7 bases. V shed 8 bases and J 4 bases; nucleotides not matched to a gene: 24. The CDR3 contains 19 residues. Germline assignment: CDR1 SGHVS and CDR2 FQNEAQ. CDR3 nucleotide sequence: TGTGCCAGCTTGTATTCCGGGACTACAAAAGGAATTAGCGCAGATACGCAGTATTTT. Its protein product is CASLYSGTTKGISADTQYF.

The chain carries TRBV21-1 and TRBJ1-1; the table gives TRBD1 as D, unverified against the DNA. TRBV21-1 is given as a pseudogene. The CDR3 is 15 residues long. Here the CDR3 reads CDSSKGRGGKTEAFF. CDR3 sequence (DNA): TGTGACAGCAGCAAAGGTAGAGGGGGAAAGACTGAAGCTTTCTTT.

This clonotype came up many times. The chain has TRBV6-1 and TRBJ1-2, with D tentatively TRBD1 (5 bases). Trimming shortened V by 7 bases and J by 1 base, and 13 bases separated the two germline ends. Germline V gives CDR1 MNHNS, CDR2 SASEGT. The CDR3 contains 14 residues. The DNA for the CDR3 is TGTGCCAGCAAGGCGGACACCCGTAACTATGGCTACACCTTC. Its translation is CASKADTRNYGYTF.

This clonotype appeared a few times. The J gene is TRBJ2-5, the V gene TRBV20-1, with 11 bases matching TRBD2. V lost 2 bases to trimming and J lost 5 bases; unmatched junction nucleotides: 10. CDR3 length: 16 residues. Germline assignment: CDR1 DFQATT and CDR2 SNEGSKA (reference sequence). CDR3 protein: CSARPLAGVFEETQYF. In DNA, the CDR3 is TGCAGTGCTAGACCACTAGCGGGGGTTTTTGAGGAGACCCAGTACTTC.

The rearrangement joins TRBV10-3 to TRBJ1-1, with D perhaps matching TRBD1 (6 bases). V was shortened by 3 bases and J by 1 base, with 12 bases between the two germline ends. Germline V gene sequence: CDR1 ENHRY, CDR2 SYGVKD. The CDR3 consists of 15 residues. CDR3 sequence (DNA): TGTGCCATCAGTGAATGGGACAAAGGGAACACTGAAGCTTTCTTT. Protein product: CAISEWDKGNTEAFF.